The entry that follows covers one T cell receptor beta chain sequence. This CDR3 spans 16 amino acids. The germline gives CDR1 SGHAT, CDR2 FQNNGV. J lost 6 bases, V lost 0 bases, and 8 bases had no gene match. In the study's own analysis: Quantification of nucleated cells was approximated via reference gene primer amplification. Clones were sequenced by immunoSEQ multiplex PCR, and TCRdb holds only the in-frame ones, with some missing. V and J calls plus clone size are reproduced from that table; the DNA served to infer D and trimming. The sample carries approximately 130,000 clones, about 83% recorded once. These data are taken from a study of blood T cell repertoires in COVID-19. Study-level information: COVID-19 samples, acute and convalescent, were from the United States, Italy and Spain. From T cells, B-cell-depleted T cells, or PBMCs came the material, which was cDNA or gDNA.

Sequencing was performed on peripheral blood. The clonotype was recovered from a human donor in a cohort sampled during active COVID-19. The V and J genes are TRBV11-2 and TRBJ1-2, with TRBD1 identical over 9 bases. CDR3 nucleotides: TGTGCCAGCAGCTTAGATTTGGTGGACAGGGGAAATGGCTACACCTTC. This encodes CASSLDLVDRGNGYTF.